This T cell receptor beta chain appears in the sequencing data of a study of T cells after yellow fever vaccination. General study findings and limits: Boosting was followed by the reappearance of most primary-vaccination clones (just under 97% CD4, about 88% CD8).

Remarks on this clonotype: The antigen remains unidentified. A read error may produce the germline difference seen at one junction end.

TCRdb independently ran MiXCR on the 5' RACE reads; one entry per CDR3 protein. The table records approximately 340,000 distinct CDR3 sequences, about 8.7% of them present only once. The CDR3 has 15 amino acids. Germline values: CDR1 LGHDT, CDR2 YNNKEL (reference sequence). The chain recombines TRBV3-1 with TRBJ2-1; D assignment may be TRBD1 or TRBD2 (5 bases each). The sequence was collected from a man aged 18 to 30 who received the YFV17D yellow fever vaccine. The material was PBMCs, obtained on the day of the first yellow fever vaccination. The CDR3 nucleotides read TGTGCCAGCTGCCAATTAACAGGTGGACTCGATGAGCAGTTCTTC. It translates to CASCQLTGGLDEQFF.